These 9 T cell receptor beta chains came from one sample sequenced in a study of graft-versus-host responses after intestinal transplantation. These receptors' antigens are unknown. Only in-frame clones appear in the TCRdb table, and some are missing; sequencing was by immunoSEQ multiplex PCR. Here the sample spans over 75,000 clones, less than 90% being singletons. The specimen comprised unstimulated CD4+ T cells sorted from spleen or lymph node cells, sampled before intestinal transplant. Receptors were obtained from a human donor who received an intestinal transplant.

J is TRBJ1-2 and V is TRBV30; D is ambiguous. CDR3 size: 12 residues. CDR1 is GTSNPN and CDR2 is SVGIG in the germline V gene (reference sequence). V gave up 1 base and J gave up 3 bases, with 6 bases separating them. The CDR3 reads CAWSARDYGYTF. The CDR3 DNA is TGTGCCTGGAGTGCGCGGGACTATGGCTACACCTTC. The full variable domain, with the rest looked up from reference TRBV30 and TRBJ1-2, is SQTIHQWPATLVQPVGSPLSLECTVEGTSNPNLYWYRQAAGRGLQLLFYSVGIGQISSEVPQNLSASRPQDRQFILSSKKLLLSDSGFYLCAWSARDYGYTFGSGTRLTVV.

This chain joins TRBV6-1 and TRBJ1-2; TRBD1 agrees at 7 bases. CDR3 length: 14 residues. Germline loops: CDR1 MNHNS, CDR2 SASEGT. The trim removed 7 bases at V and 0 bases at J, leaving 5 bases unmatched. Written as DNA, the CDR3 is TGTGCCAGCAACCGACAGGGAGCTAACTATGGCTACACCTTC. Translating it yields CASNRQGANYGYTF.

This chain joins TRBV5-1 and TRBJ1-3; D is uncertain. The V gene lost 4 bases and the J gene lost 0 bases, with 5 bases spanning the gap. The CDR3 spans 13 residues. Germline V gene lookup returns CDR1 SGHRS and CDR2 YFSETQ. CDR3 in amino acids: CASSADSGNTIYF. CDR3 nucleotide sequence: TGCGCCAGCAGCGCGGACTCTGGAAACACCATATATTTT.

The chain employs TRBV6-1 and TRBJ1-4; D is undetermined. The CDR3 runs to 15 residues. With 6 bases removed from V and 11 bases from J, the gap between germline ends came to 22 bases. Germline V gene sequence: CDR1 MNHNS, CDR2 SASEGT. In DNA form, the CDR3 reads TGTGCCAGCAGGGATACCCGAAGGCCTTTGGGCAAACTGTTTTTT. Its translation: CASRDTRRPLGKLFF.

The chain uses TRBV18 and TRBJ2-7; D is possibly TRBD1 (5 bases). The CDR3 consists of 15 residues. In germline, CDR1 is KGHSH, CDR2 LQKENI. The V gene lost 0 bases and the J gene lost 3 bases, with 12 bases spanning the gap. The chain's CDR3 is CASSPPKGRNYEQYF. The CDR3 DNA is TGTGCCAGCTCACCACCAAAGGGGCGAAACTACGAGCAGTACTTC. The variable domain in full, completed from reference TRBV18 and TRBJ2-7, reads NAGVMQNPRHLVRRRGQEARLRCSPMKGHSHVYWYRQLPEEGLKFMVYLQKENIIDESGMPKERFSAEFPKEGPSILRIQQVVRGDSAAYFCASSPPKGRNYEQYFGPGTRLTVT.

This clone has more than one count but fewer than ten. The chain has TRBV5-1 and TRBJ1-1; D is uncertain. Germline V lookup: CDR1 SGHRS, CDR2 YFSETQ. V lost 0 bases to trimming and J lost 2 bases, with 8 bases between them. The CDR3 loop spans 14 amino acids. The CDR3, as DNA: TGCGCCAGCAGCTTGGACACTACTAACACTGAAGCTTTCTTT. Amino acids: CASSLDTTNTEAFF.

This clone was detected once. The chain couples TRBV2 to TRBJ1-1; TRBD1 agrees at 9 bases. V was pared by 5 bases and J by 5 bases, with 6 bases of the junction left unmatched. Looked up from germline, CDR1 is SNHLY and CDR2 is FYNNEI. The CDR3 covers 14 residues. The CDR3 nucleotides read TGTGCCAGCAGTAACACAGGGGGCAAGACTGAAGCTTTCTTT. This encodes CASSNTGGKTEAFF. Full variable domain (remainder filled in from reference TRBV2 and TRBJ1-1): EPEVTQTPSHQVTQMGQEVILRCVPISNHLYFYWYRQILGQKVEFLVSFYNNEISEKSEIFDDQFSVERPDGSNFTLKIRSTKLEDSAMYFCASSNTGGKTEAFFGQGTRLTVV.

The chain recombines TRBV15 with TRBJ2-7; 8 bases are a match to TRBD1. Germline V gene sequence: CDR1 LNHNV, CDR2 YYDKDF (reference sequence). Trimming took 6 bases from V and 3 from J; bases not matched to a gene: 4. CDR3 length: 13 amino acids. The CDR3 bases are TGTGCCACCAGAACCGGGACAGGCTACGAGCAGTACTTC. Its translation: CATRTGTGYEQYF.

The genes are TRBV7-9 and TRBJ2-7; D is undetermined. V dropped 0 bases and J dropped 5 bases, with 17 bases sitting between them. This CDR3 has 16 amino acids. Germline V CDR1 and CDR2: SEHNR, FQNEAQ (reference sequence). This chain's CDR3 is CASSLAIDSGGNEQYF. The CDR3 DNA is TGTGCCAGCAGCTTAGCTATCGATTCAGGTGGAAACGAGCAGTACTTC.